The rows below give T cell receptor beta chains drawn from one sample of a study of cytomegalovirus exposure and HLA in healthy donors. Profiled with immunoSEQ multiplex PCR; TCRdb holds only in-frame clones, not every one. The top ten hold around 0.8% of the sample, which has more than 250,000 clones, 86% seen once. Sequenced material: PBMCs. The receptors shown here come from a woman aged 18-29 years in good health and CMV-seronegative. CDR3s include the opening cysteine and the closing phenylalanine or tryptophan. D genes are given only for firm matches. Clone sizes are given selectively: once, few, many, or a class where the clone is expanded.

d_gene: .
len: 15
j_gene: TRBJ2-5
abundance: .
v_gene: TRBV2
CDR3nt: TGTGCCAGCAGGGACCCGGGAGCGTACCAAGAGACCCAGTACTTC
CDR3aa: CASRDPGAYQETQYF

d_gene: .
len: 15
j_gene: TRBJ2-1
abundance: once
v_gene: TRBV6-6
CDR3nt: TGTGCCAGCAGAGCTGATTACCCACTTTACAATGAGCAGTTCTTC
CDR3aa: CASRADYPLYNEQFF

d_gene: .
len: 13
j_gene: TRBJ2-5
abundance: once
v_gene: TRBV27
CDR3nt: TGTGCCAGCGCTCCCGACACGGAAGAGACCCAGTACTTC
CDR3aa: CASAPDTEETQYF

d_gene: .
len: 15
j_gene: TRBJ1-4
abundance: .
v_gene: TRBV7-9
CDR3nt: TGTGCCAGCAGCTTAGTTAAAGGAAGCGGTGAAAAACTGTTTTTT
CDR3aa: CASSLVKGSGEKLFF

d_gene: .
len: 15
j_gene: TRBJ2-1
abundance: .
v_gene: TRBV5-4
CDR3nt: TGTGCCAGCAGCTACCCGGGACTGGGAAGGAATGAGCAGTTCTTC
CDR3aa: CASSYPGLGRNEQFF

d_gene: TRBD2
len: 15
j_gene: TRBJ2-5
abundance: .
v_gene: TRBV5-1
CDR3nt: TGCGCCAGCAGTAATGGACTAGCGGGTCAAGAGACCCAGTACTTC
CDR3aa: CASSNGLAGQETQYF

d_gene: TRBD1
len: 16
j_gene: TRBJ2-5
abundance: .
v_gene: TRBV11-1
CDR3nt: TGTGCCAGCAGCTTAGATGTGGGACAGGGCCAAGAGACCCAGTACTTC
CDR3aa: CASSLDVGQGQETQYF

d_gene: TRBD1
len: 16
j_gene: TRBJ2-7
abundance: once
v_gene: TRBV5-1
CDR3nt: TGCGCCAGCAGCGGTAGGACAGGGGACCTCTCCTACGAGCAGTACTTC
CDR3aa: CASSGRTGDLSYEQYF

d_gene: .
len: 15
j_gene: TRBJ2-5
abundance: .
v_gene: TRBV5-4
CDR3nt: TGTGCCAGCAGCTTGGGCGGGGTCCTGGGGGAGACCCAGTACTTC
CDR3aa: CASSLGGVLGETQYF

d_gene: TRBD2
len: 13
j_gene: TRBJ2-3
abundance: .
v_gene: TRBV29-1
CDR3nt: TGCAGCGTTGAAGAGGGAGGGTCAGATACGCAGTATTTT
CDR3aa: CSVEEGGSDTQYF

d_gene: TRBD2
len: 24
j_gene: TRBJ2-3
abundance: .
v_gene: TRBV27
CDR3nt: TGTGCCAGCAGTTTACTGGGAGTAAACCTGATAAAGACTAGCGGTGACCCTAGCACAGATACGCAGTATTTT
CDR3aa: CASSLLGVNLIKTSGDPSTDTQYF

d_gene: TRBD1
len: 15
j_gene: TRBJ1-3
abundance: .
v_gene: TRBV9
CDR3nt: TGTGCCAGCAGCCCCCAGGGGGCAGTGGTGAACACCATATATTTT
CDR3aa: CASSPQGAVVNTIYF

d_gene: .
len: 14
j_gene: TRBJ2-3
abundance: .
v_gene: TRBV7-9
CDR3nt: TGTGCCAGCAGCCAGGACAGTAGCACAGATACGCAGTATTTT
CDR3aa: CASSQDSSTDTQYF

d_gene: TRBD2
len: 15
j_gene: TRBJ2-7
abundance: .
v_gene: TRBV18
CDR3nt: TGTGCCAGCTCACCAGTGGCTAGCGGGACCTACGAGCAGTACTTC
CDR3aa: CASSPVASGTYEQYF

d_gene: .
len: 14
j_gene: TRBJ2-2
abundance: .
v_gene: TRBV12-5
CDR3nt: TGTGCTAGTTCGACAGGGACTGACACCGGGGAGCTGTTTTTT
CDR3aa: CASSTGTDTGELFF

d_gene: TRBD2
len: 16
j_gene: TRBJ2-3
abundance: .
v_gene: TRBV6-5
CDR3nt: TGTGCCAGCAGTTACTCTTGGGCGGGAGCCACAGATACGCAGTATTTT
CDR3aa: CASSYSWAGATDTQYF

d_gene: TRBD1
len: 13
j_gene: TRBJ2-7
abundance: .
v_gene: TRBV18
CDR3nt: TGTGCCAGCTCAACAGGGGCGGATCTCGAGCAGTACTTC
CDR3aa: CASSTGADLEQYF

d_gene: .
len: 14
j_gene: TRBJ2-7
abundance: .
v_gene: TRBV4-1
CDR3nt: TGCGCCAGCAGCGCCAGGGTTTGGATTGGCGAGCAGTACTTC
CDR3aa: CASSARVWIGEQYF

d_gene: .
len: 13
j_gene: TRBJ2-3
abundance: .
v_gene: TRBV13
CDR3nt: TGTGCCAGCAGCTTGGAGATCACAGATACGCAGTATTTT
CDR3aa: CASSLEITDTQYF

d_gene: TRBD1
len: 14
j_gene: TRBJ2-7
abundance: .
v_gene: TRBV6-6
CDR3nt: TGTGCCAGCAGCTTCCGGGACAGGGGCCACGAGCAGTACTTC
CDR3aa: CASSFRDRGHEQYF

d_gene: TRBD2
len: 18
j_gene: TRBJ2-1
abundance: .
v_gene: TRBV4-2
CDR3nt: TGTGCCAGCAGTCCAAGTGAGAGTACTAGCGGGAAGTACAATGAGCAGTTCTTC
CDR3aa: CASSPSESTSGKYNEQFF

d_gene: TRBD2
len: 16
j_gene: TRBJ2-7
abundance: few
v_gene: TRBV6-6
CDR3nt: TGTGCCAGCAGTACTACTAGCGGGCCGTCCACGGGGGAGCAGTACTTC
CDR3aa: CASSTTSGPSTGEQYF

d_gene: TRBD2
len: 17
j_gene: TRBJ2-2
abundance: .
v_gene: TRBV4-1
CDR3nt: TGCGCCAGCAGCCAAGATTTTTCGGGGGGGCACACCGGGGAGCTGTTTTTT
CDR3aa: CASSQDFSGGHTGELFF

d_gene: TRBD2
len: 14
j_gene: TRBJ2-7
abundance: .
v_gene: TRBV6-6
CDR3nt: TGTGCCAGCAGTTACTTGCAGGGAGGGTACGAGCAGTACTTC
CDR3aa: CASSYLQGGYEQYF

d_gene: TRBD2
len: 14
j_gene: TRBJ2-7
abundance: .
v_gene: TRBV7-3
CDR3nt: TGTGCCAGCAGCTTAGCGGGAGGAATTGACGAGCAGTACTTC
CDR3aa: CASSLAGGIDEQYF

d_gene: TRBD1
len: 16
j_gene: TRBJ1-5
abundance: .
v_gene: TRBV7-2
CDR3nt: TGTGCCAGCAGCTTAGCGGGACAGGCCTTTAATCAGCCCCAGCATTTT
CDR3aa: CASSLAGQAFNQPQHF

d_gene: .
len: 14
j_gene: TRBJ1-5
abundance: .
v_gene: TRBV6-5
CDR3nt: TGTGCCAGCAGTAAGTCAGGGAGCAATCAGCCCCAGCATTTT
CDR3aa: CASSKSGSNQPQHF

d_gene: .
len: 14
j_gene: TRBJ2-7
abundance: .
v_gene: TRBV15
CDR3nt: TGTGCCACCAGCAGAGATCGGGGTACCTACGAGCAGTACTTC
CDR3aa: CATSRDRGTYEQYF

d_gene: .
len: 15
j_gene: TRBJ1-4
abundance: .
v_gene: TRBV7-6
CDR3nt: TGTGCCAGCAGGAGCGGGGGATGGGCTAATGAAAAACTGTTTTTT
CDR3aa: CASRSGGWANEKLFF

d_gene: TRBD2
len: 15
j_gene: TRBJ2-1
abundance: .
v_gene: TRBV19
CDR3nt: TGTGCCAGTAGCCCATGGGGCGGGGGATACAATGAGCAGTTCTTC
CDR3aa: CASSPWGGGYNEQFF

d_gene: TRBD2
len: 15
j_gene: TRBJ2-7
abundance: once
v_gene: TRBV2
CDR3nt: TGTGCCAGCAGCGGCCGACTAGCGGACACATACGAGCAGTACTTC
CDR3aa: CASSGRLADTYEQYF

d_gene: TRBD2
len: 16
j_gene: TRBJ2-1
abundance: .
v_gene: TRBV5-1
CDR3nt: TGCGCCAGCAGAGCGGGAGGGCCGGGTATCTACAATGAGCAGTTCTTC
CDR3aa: CASRAGGPGIYNEQFF

d_gene: TRBD1
len: 17
j_gene: TRBJ2-1
abundance: .
v_gene: TRBV7-2
CDR3nt: TGTGCCAGCAGCTTATCGGACAGGCCGTTCGGTCTACCTCGGCAGTTCTTC
CDR3aa: CASSLSDRPFGLPRQFF

d_gene: TRBD1
len: 20
j_gene: TRBJ1-5
abundance: .
v_gene: TRBV2
CDR3nt: TGTGCCAGCAGTGAGAAGCGGGGACAGGGCTTCCTTCCTGGGAATCAGCCCCAGCATTTT
CDR3aa: CASSEKRGQGFLPGNQPQHF

d_gene: TRBD1
len: 17
j_gene: TRBJ1-1
abundance: .
v_gene: TRBV4-3
CDR3nt: TGCGCCAGCAGCCAAGAGACAGGGGGCTACGTGAACACTGAAGCTTTCTTT
CDR3aa: CASSQETGGYVNTEAFF

d_gene: TRBD2
len: 14
j_gene: TRBJ2-7
abundance: .
v_gene: TRBV6-4
CDR3nt: TGTGCCAGCAGTGAGATAGGAGCGGGAGGGGGGCAGTACTTC
CDR3aa: CASSEIGAGGGQYF

d_gene: .
len: 13
j_gene: TRBJ2-5
abundance: .
v_gene: TRBV10-3
CDR3nt: TGTGCCACCTTGGCGGGGCGCGGAGAGACCCAGTACTTC
CDR3aa: CATLAGRGETQYF

d_gene: .
len: 17
j_gene: TRBJ2-2
abundance: .
v_gene: TRBV5-6
CDR3nt: TGTGCCAGCAGCTATGGCTCGTACGGGAGTACGCCCGGGGAGCTGTTTTTT
CDR3aa: CASSYGSYGSTPGELFF

d_gene: TRBD2
len: 14
j_gene: TRBJ2-5
abundance: .
v_gene: TRBV5-1
CDR3nt: TGCGCCAGCAGAGGACTAGCGGGAGTTGAGACCCAGTACTTC
CDR3aa: CASRGLAGVETQYF

d_gene: TRBD1
len: 16
j_gene: TRBJ1-2
abundance: .
v_gene: TRBV5-4
CDR3nt: TGTGCCAGCAGCTTGAGGGACAGGGAAACGAACTATGGCTACACCTTC
CDR3aa: CASSLRDRETNYGYTF

d_gene: TRBD1
len: 13
j_gene: TRBJ1-1
abundance: .
v_gene: TRBV4-2
CDR3nt: TGTGCCAGCAGCCTACCAAGGACAGGTCGATCGTTCTTT
CDR3aa: CASSLPRTGRSFF

d_gene: TRBD2
len: 15
j_gene: TRBJ2-3
abundance: .
v_gene: TRBV7-9
CDR3nt: TGTGCCAGCAGCTCAGGACTAGCGGGCACAGATACGCAGTATTTT
CDR3aa: CASSSGLAGTDTQYF

d_gene: TRBD2
len: 16
j_gene: TRBJ2-3
abundance: .
v_gene: TRBV7-3
CDR3nt: TGTGCCAGCAGCGCTAGACTAGCGGGCGCCACAGATACGCAGTATTTT
CDR3aa: CASSARLAGATDTQYF

d_gene: TRBD1
len: 15
j_gene: TRBJ1-1
abundance: .
v_gene: TRBV6-6
CDR3nt: TGTGCCAGTGAAACAGGGGGGCTAATGAACACTGAAGCTTTCTTT
CDR3aa: CASETGGLMNTEAFF

d_gene: TRBD2
len: 13
j_gene: TRBJ2-2
abundance: .
v_gene: TRBV5-1
CDR3nt: TGCGCCAGCAGGACACCGGGGGGCGGGGAGCTGTTTTTT
CDR3aa: CASRTPGGGELFF

d_gene: TRBD2
len: 15
j_gene: TRBJ2-1
abundance: .
v_gene: TRBV29-1
CDR3nt: TGCAGCGTCAGCGCAACCGGGACTAGCGTCGGTGAGCAGTTCTTC
CDR3aa: CSVSATGTSVGEQFF

d_gene: .
len: 12
j_gene: TRBJ2-7
abundance: .
v_gene: TRBV29-1
CDR3nt: TGCAGCGGGCAGACAGCCTCCTACGAGCAGTACTTC
CDR3aa: CSGQTASYEQYF

d_gene: TRBD1
len: 13
j_gene: TRBJ2-7
abundance: .
v_gene: TRBV6-6
CDR3nt: TGTGCCAGCAGGGTGGGACAGCCCTACGAGCAGTACTTC
CDR3aa: CASRVGQPYEQYF

d_gene: .
len: 14
j_gene: TRBJ1-1
abundance: .
v_gene: TRBV7-9
CDR3nt: TGTGCCAGCAGCGTCTTACAGGCGGACACTGAAGCTTTCTTT
CDR3aa: CASSVLQADTEAFF

d_gene: TRBD2
len: 12
j_gene: TRBJ2-1
abundance: .
v_gene: TRBV29-1
CDR3nt: TGCAGCGTTGACCCGGGAGGGAATGAGCAGTTCTTC
CDR3aa: CSVDPGGNEQFF